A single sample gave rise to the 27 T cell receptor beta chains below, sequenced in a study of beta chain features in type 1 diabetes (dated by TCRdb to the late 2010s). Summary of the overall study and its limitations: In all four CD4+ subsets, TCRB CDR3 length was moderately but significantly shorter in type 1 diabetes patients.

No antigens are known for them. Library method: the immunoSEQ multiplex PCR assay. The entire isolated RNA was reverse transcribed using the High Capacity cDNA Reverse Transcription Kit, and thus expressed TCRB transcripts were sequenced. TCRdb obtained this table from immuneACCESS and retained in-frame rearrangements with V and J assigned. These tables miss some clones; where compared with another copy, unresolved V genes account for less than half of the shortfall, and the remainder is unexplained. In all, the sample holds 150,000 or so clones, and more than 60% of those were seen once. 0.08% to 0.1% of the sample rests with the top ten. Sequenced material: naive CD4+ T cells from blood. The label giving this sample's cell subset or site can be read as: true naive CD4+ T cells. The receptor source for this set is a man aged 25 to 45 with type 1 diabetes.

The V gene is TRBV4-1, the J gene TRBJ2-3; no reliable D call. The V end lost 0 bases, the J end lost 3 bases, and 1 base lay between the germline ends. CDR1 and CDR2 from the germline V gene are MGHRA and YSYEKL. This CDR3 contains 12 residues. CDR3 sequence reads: CASSQETDTQYF. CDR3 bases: TGCGCCAGCAGCCAAGAGACAGATACGCAGTATTTT.

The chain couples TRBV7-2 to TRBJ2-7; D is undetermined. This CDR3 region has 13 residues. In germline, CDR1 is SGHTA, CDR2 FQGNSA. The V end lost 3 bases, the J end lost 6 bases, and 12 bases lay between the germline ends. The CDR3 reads CASSFELQSEQYF. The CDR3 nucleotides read TGTGCCAGCAGCTTTGAACTGCAGAGCGAGCAGTACTTC.

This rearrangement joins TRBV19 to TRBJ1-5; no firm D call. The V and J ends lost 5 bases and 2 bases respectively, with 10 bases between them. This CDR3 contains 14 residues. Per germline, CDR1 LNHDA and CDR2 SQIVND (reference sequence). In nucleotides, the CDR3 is TGTGCCAGTAGTGTGGGTGGGGGCAATCAGCCCCAGCATTTT. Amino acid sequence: CASSVGGGNQPQHF.

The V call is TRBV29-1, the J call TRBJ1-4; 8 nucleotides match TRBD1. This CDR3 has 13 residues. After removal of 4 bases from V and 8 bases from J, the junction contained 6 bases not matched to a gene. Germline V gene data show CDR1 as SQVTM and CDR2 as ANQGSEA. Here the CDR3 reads CSVARGQGEKLFF. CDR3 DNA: TGCAGCGTTGCCCGAGGACAGGGAGAAAAACTGTTTTTT.

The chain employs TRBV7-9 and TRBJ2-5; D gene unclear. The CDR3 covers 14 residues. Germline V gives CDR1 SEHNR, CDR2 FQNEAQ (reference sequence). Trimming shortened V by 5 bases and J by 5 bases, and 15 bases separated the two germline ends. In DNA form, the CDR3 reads TGTGCCAGCAGCCCGGGTAGCAGCGAGGAGACCCAGTACTTC. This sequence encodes CASSPGSSEETQYF.

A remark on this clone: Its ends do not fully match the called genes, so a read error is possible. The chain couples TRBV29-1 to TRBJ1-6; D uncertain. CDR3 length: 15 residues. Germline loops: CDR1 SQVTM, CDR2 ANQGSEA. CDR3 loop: CSVIVGPSLDSPLHF. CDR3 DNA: TGCAGCGTCATCGTGGGCCCGTCTTTGGATTCCCCCCTCCACTTT.

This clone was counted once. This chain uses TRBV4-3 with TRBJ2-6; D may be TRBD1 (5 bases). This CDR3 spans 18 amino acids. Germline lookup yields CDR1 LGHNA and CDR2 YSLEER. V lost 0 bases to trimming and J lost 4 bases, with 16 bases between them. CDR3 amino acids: CASSQEGQPGTGANVLTF. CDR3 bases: TGCGCCAGCAGCCAAGAGGGGCAGCCCGGCACCGGGGCCAACGTCCTGACTTTC.

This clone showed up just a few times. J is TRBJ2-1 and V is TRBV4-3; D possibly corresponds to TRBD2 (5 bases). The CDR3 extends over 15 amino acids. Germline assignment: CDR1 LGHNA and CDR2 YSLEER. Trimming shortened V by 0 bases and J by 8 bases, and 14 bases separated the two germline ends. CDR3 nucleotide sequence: TGCGCCAGCAGCCAAGATCACCTCCCGAGGGATGAGCAGTTCTTC. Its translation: CASSQDHLPRDEQFF.

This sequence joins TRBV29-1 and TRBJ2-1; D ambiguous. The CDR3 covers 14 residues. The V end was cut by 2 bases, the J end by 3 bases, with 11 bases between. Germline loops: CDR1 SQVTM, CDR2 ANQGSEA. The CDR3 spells CSVESGPGYNEQFF. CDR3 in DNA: TGCAGCGTTGAATCGGGCCCCGGCTACAATGAGCAGTTCTTC.

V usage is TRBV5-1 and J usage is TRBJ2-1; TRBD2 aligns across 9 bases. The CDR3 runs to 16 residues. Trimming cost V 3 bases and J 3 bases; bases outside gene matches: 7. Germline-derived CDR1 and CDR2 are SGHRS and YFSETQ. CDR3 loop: CASSSFLAGDYNEQFF. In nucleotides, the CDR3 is TGCGCCAGCAGCTCTTTTTTAGCGGGGGACTACAATGAGCAGTTCTTC.

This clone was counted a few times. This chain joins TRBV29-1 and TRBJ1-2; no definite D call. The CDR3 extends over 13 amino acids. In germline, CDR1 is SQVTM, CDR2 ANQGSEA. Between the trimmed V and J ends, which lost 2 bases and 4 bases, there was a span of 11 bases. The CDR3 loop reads CSVEWAESYGYTF. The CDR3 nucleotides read TGCAGCGTTGAATGGGCAGAGAGCTATGGCTACACCTTC.

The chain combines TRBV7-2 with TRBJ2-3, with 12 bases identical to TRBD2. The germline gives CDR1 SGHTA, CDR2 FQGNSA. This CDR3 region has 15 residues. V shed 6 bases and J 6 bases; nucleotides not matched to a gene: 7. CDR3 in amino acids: CASRRTSGARDTQYF. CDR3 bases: TGTGCCAGCAGACGGACTAGCGGGGCACGCGATACGCAGTATTTT.

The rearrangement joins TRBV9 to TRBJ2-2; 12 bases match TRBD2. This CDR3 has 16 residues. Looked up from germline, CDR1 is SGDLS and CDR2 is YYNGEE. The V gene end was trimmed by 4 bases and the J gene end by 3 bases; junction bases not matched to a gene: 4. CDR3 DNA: TGTGCCAGCAGCACTCGGACTAGCGGGGACACCGGGGAGCTGTTTTTT. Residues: CASSTRTSGDTGELFF.

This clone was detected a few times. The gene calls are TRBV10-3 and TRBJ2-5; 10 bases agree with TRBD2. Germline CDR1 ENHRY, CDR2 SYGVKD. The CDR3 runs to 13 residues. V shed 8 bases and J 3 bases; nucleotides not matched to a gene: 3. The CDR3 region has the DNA TGTGCCATCGGAACTAGCGGGGAAGAGACCCAGTACTTC. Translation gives CAIGTSGEETQYF.

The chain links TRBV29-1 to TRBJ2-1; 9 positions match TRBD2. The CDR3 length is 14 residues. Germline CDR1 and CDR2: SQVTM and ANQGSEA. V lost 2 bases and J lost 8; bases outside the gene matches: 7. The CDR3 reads CSVEYIAGEYEQFF. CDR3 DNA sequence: TGCAGCGTTGAATACATAGCGGGGGAATATGAGCAGTTCTTC.

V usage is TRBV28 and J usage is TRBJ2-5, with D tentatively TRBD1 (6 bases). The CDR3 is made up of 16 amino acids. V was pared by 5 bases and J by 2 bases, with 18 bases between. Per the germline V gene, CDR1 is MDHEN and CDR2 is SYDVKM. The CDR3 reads CASSPPPNRAQETQYF. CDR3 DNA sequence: TGTGCCAGCAGTCCACCCCCCAACAGGGCTCAAGAGACCCAGTACTTC.

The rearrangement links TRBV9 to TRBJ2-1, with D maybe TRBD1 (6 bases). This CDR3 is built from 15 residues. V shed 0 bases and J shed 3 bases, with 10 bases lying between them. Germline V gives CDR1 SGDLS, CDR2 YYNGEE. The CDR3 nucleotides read TGTGCCAGCAGCGTAGGACAGGACAACTACAATGAGCAGTTCTTC. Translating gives CASSVGQDNYNEQFF.

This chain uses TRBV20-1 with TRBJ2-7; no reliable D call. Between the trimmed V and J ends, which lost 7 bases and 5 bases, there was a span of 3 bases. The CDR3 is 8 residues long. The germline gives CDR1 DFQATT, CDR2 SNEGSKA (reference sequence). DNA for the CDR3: TGCAGTGTGGACGAGCAGTACTTC. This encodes CSVDEQYF.

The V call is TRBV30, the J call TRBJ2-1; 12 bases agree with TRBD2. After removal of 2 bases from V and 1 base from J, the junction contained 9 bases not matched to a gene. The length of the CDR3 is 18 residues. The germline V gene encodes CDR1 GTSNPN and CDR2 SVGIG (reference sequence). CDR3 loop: CAWSRARTSGTSYNEQFF. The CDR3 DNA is TGTGCCTGGAGTAGGGCGAGGACTAGCGGGACTTCCTACAATGAGCAGTTCTTC.

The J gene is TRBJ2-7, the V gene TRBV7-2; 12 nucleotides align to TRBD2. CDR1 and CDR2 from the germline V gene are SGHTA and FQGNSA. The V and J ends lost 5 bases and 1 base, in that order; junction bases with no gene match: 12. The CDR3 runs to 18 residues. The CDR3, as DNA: TGTGCCAGCAGCCCTAGGGCGCTAGCGGGGGGGCCGTCCTACGAGCAGTACTTC. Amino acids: CASSPRALAGGPSYEQYF. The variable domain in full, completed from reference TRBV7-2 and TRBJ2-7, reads GAGVSQSPSNKVTEKGKDVELRCDPISGHTALYWYRQSLGQGLEFLIYFQGNSAPDKSGLPSDRFSAERTGGSVSTLTIQRTQQEDSAVYLCASSPRALAGGPSYEQYFGPGTRLTVT.

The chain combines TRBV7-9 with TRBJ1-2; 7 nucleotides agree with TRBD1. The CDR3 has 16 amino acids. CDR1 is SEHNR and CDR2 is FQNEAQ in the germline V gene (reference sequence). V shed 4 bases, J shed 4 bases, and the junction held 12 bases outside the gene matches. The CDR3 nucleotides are TGTGCCAGCAGCTCACAGGGGATCATATCGCGCTATGGCTACACCTTC. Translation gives CASSSQGIISRYGYTF.

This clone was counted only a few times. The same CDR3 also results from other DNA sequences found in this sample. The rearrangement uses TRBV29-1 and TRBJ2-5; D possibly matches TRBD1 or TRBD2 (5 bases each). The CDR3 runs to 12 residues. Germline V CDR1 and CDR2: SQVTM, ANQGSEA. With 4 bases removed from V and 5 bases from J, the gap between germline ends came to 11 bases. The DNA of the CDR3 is TGCAGCGTTGTGAGAGGGGCGGAGACCCAGTACTTC. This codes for CSVVRGAETQYF. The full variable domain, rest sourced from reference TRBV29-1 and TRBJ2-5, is SAVISQKPSRDICQRGTSLTIQCQVDSQVTMMFWYRQQPGQSLTLIATANQGSEATYESGFVIDKFPISRPNLTFSTLTVSNMSPEDSSIYLCSVVRGAETQYFGPGTRLLVL.

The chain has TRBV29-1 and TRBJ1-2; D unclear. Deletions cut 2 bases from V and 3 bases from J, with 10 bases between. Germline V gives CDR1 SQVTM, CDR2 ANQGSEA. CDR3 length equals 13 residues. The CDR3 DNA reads TGCAGCGTTGAATTGTTACAATACTATGGCTACACCTTC. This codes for CSVELLQYYGYTF. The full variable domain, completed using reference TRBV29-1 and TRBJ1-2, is SAVISQKPSRDICQRGTSLTIQCQVDSQVTMMFWYRQQPGQSLTLIATANQGSEATYESGFVIDKFPISRPNLTFSTLTVSNMSPEDSSIYLCSVELLQYYGYTFGSGTRLTVV.

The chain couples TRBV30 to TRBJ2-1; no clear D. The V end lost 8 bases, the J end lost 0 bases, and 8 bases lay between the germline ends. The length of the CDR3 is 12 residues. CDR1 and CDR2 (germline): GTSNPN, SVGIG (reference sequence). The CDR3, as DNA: TGTGCCAGCCTGAACTCCTACAATGAGCAGTTCTTC. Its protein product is CASLNSYNEQFF.

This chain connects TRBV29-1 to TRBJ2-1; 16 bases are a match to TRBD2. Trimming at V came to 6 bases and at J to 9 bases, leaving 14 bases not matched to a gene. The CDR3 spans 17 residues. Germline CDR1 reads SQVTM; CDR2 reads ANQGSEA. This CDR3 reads CSVPGLAGGPRRSEQFF. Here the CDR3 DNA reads TGCAGCGTCCCGGGACTAGCGGGGGGGCCAAGGAGGTCTGAGCAGTTCTTC.

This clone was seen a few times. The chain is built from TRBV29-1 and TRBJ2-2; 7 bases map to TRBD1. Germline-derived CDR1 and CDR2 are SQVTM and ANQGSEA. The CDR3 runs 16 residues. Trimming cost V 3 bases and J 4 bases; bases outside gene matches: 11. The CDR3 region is CSVEITGASITGELFF. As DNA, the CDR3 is TGCAGCGTTGAGATTACAGGGGCCTCGATCACCGGGGAGCTGTTTTTT.

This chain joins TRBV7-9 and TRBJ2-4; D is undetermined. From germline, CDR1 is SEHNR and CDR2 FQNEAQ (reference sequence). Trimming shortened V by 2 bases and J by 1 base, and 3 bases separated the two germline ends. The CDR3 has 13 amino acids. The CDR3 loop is CASSLHAKNIQYF. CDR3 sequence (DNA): TGTGCCAGCAGCTTACATGCCAAAAACATTCAGTACTTC.